This T cell receptor (beta chain) was observed in a study of human T cells and chemical hapten exposure. Study-wide results and caveats: Large CDR3 similarity clusters arose significantly more often from expanded TCRs than from controls.

TCRdb analysed the RACE reads with MiXCR anew, one entry per CDR3 protein. The sample lists around 92,000 distinct CDR3 sequences; 10% to 12% were seen once. The CDR3 consists of 18 residues. Germline V CDR1 and CDR2: SNHLY, FYNNEI. Trimming took 4 bases from V and 6 from J; bases not matched to a gene: 15. Indicated time point: pre-sensitization, week 0. Documented treatment: therapeutic diphenylcyclopropenone sensitization with weekly scalp DPC. This clonotype was counted many times. The target antigen is unknown. This rearrangement joins TRBV2 to TRBJ2-3, with 11 bases identical to TRBD2. This clonotype was sampled from a woman aged 55-75 years with alopecia areata. Some clones in this sample may be carry-over from other donors' samples. The starting material was whole blood, obtained in connection with sensitization to the hapten diphenylcyclopropenone (DPC). The CDR3 spells CASSALAGGRRVADTQYF. The CDR3 DNA reads as TGTGCCAGCAGTGCCTTAGCGGGGGGGCGTCGGGTCGCGGATACGCAGTATTTT.